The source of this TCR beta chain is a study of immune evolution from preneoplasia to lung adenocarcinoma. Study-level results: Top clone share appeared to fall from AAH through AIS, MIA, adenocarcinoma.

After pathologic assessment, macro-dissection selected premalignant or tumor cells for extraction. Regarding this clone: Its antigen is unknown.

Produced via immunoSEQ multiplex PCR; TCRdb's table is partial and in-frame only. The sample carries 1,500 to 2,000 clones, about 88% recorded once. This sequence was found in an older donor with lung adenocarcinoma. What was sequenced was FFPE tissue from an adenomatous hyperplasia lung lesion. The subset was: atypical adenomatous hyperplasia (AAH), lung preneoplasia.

CDR3 bases: TGTGCCAGCAACCCGGGACAGGGGACATTTAACTATGGCTACACCTTC. Its translation is CASNPGQGTFNYGYTF. The chain recombines TRBV27 with TRBJ1-2; TRBD1 matches at 10 bases. Germline CDR1 and CDR2: MNHEY and SMNVEV (reference sequence). Unmatched junction bases numbered 9, after V lost 7 bases and J lost 1 base. CDR3 length: 16 residues.